Listed here are 19 T cell receptor beta chains from one sample, sequenced in a study of blood T cell repertoires in COVID-19. Using immunoSEQ multiplex PCR, the repertoire was profiled, and TCRdb retains in-frame clones only, with some absent. Of about 200,000 clones listed, 83% are singletons. The sample taken for sequencing was PBMCs or T cells enriched from blood (not recorded which). These receptors were taken from a woman aged 45-59 years who had been exposed to COVID-19.

The rearrangement uses TRBV19 and TRBJ1-1; D is unresolved. Germline loops: CDR1 LNHDA, CDR2 SQIVND (reference sequence). The CDR3 contains 14 residues. V was clipped by 0 bases and J by 10 bases, with 15 bases between them. The CDR3 region has the DNA TGTGCCAGTAGTATAGAGCTGGAGGGTACGGGAGCTTTCTTT. It encodes CASSIELEGTGAFF. The complete variable domain, with remaining parts taken from reference TRBV19 and TRBJ1-1, reads DGGITQSPKYLFRKEGQNVTLSCEQNLNHDAMYWYRQDPGQGLRLIYYSQIVNDFQKGDIAEGYSVSREKKESFPLTVTSAQKNPTAFYLCASSIELEGTGAFFGQGTRLTVV.

The V gene is TRBV6-2 or TRBV6-3, the J gene TRBJ2-5; 11 bases are shared with TRBD2. Germline CDR1 MNHEY, CDR2 SVGEGT. V was pared by 7 bases and J by 4 bases, with 11 bases of the junction left unmatched. The CDR3 spans 16 residues. The CDR3 protein is CASTPRTSGRGETQYF. In DNA, the CDR3 is TGTGCCAGCACCCCTCGGACTAGCGGGCGGGGAGAGACCCAGTACTTC.

The chain combines TRBV9 with TRBJ2-1; D gene uncertain. The V and J ends lost 2 bases and 4 bases respectively, with 16 bases between them. The CDR3 contains 16 residues. CDR1 is SGDLS and CDR2 is YYNGEE in the germline V gene. This CDR3 is CASSVSGHPQYNEQFF. The CDR3 nucleotides are TGTGCCAGCAGCGTGAGTGGGCACCCCCAATACAATGAGCAGTTCTTC.

J is TRBJ2-7 and V is TRBV6-2 or TRBV6-3; TRBD1 is a possible D gene (5 bases). Trimming stripped 3 bases from V and 7 bases from J, with 19 bases between. The V gene's germline CDR1 is MNHEY and CDR2 SVGEGT. The CDR3 spans 15 residues. The CDR3 spells CASSYLSTGNWEQYF. CDR3 nucleotides: TGTGCCAGCAGTTATCTCTCTACAGGCAACTGGGAGCAGTACTTC.

This chain connects TRBV6-5 to TRBJ1-6, with TRBD1 identical over 8 bases. The CDR3 covers 14 residues. J lost 10 bases, V lost 6 bases, and 8 bases had no gene match. CDR1 is MNHEY and CDR2 is SVGAGI in the germline V gene. The CDR3 DNA sequence: TGTGCCAGCAGCCGGGACAGGTCAGGCTCACCCCTCCACTTT. Its translation is CASSRDRSGSPLHF.

This clone was counted a few times. Written as DNA, the CDR3 is TGTGCCACCAGTGATCCCCCCGGCTATGGCTACACCTTC. Translated: CATSDPPGYGYTF. The chain employs TRBV24-1 and TRBJ1-2; no definite D call. CDR1 and CDR2 from the germline V gene are KGHDR and SFDVKD. The CDR3 covers 13 residues. Trimming stripped 3 bases from V and 4 bases from J, with 8 bases between.

V and J are TRBV6-5 and TRBJ1-6, with D tentatively TRBD1 (6 bases). The CDR3 loop spans 15 amino acids. Germline loops: CDR1 MNHEY, CDR2 SVGAGI. V dropped 6 bases and J dropped 7 bases, with 16 bases sitting between them. The CDR3 loop is CASSANRVGNSPLHF. CDR3 nucleotide sequence: TGTGCCAGCAGCGCGAACAGGGTTGGAAATTCACCCCTCCACTTT.

A few counts support this clone. J is TRBJ2-2 and V is TRBV9; no definite D call. Per the germline V gene, CDR1 is SGDLS and CDR2 is YYNGEE. CDR3 length: 11 residues. The ends were cut back, 4 bases at V and 8 bases at J, with 6 bases in the middle. As DNA, the CDR3 is TGTGCCAGCAGCTTTCATGGGGAGCTGTTTTTT. Its translation is CASSFHGELFF. The full variable domain, completed using reference TRBV9 and TRBJ2-2, is DSGVTQTPKHLITATGQRVTLRCSPRSGDLSVYWYQQSLDQGLQFLIQYYNGEERAKGNILERFSAQQFPDLHSELNLSSLELGDSALYFCASSFHGELFFGEGSRLTVL.

This chain joins TRBV4-1 and TRBJ1-5; D gene ambiguous. The CDR3 runs to 16 residues. Germline V lookup: CDR1 MGHRA, CDR2 YSYEKL. The V end lost 0 bases, the J end lost 3 bases, and 12 bases lay between the germline ends. As DNA, the CDR3 is TGCGCCAGCAGCCAAGATTATCCCCAGGTCAATCAGCCCCAGCATTTT. The encoded protein is CASSQDYPQVNQPQHF.

The chain links TRBV24-1 to TRBJ2-3; 8 bases line up with TRBD1. Trimming at V came to 3 bases and at J to 5 bases, leaving 3 bases not matched to a gene. CDR1 KGHDR and CDR2 SFDVKD come from the germline V gene. The CDR3 consists of 14 residues. The CDR3 sequence: CATSDTTGVDTQYF. CDR3 nucleotide sequence: TGTGCCACCAGTGATACGACAGGGGTAGATACGCAGTATTTT.

This clone was recorded only once. V is TRBV5-4 and J is TRBJ2-1, with 10 bases fitting TRBD2. The J segment lost 0 bases and the V segment lost 0 bases, leaving 3 bases of the junction unmatched. The length of the CDR3 is 17 residues. Germline CDR1 and CDR2: SGHNT and YYREEE (reference sequence). DNA for the CDR3: TGTGCCAGCAGCTTGGCTAGCGGGGGCCACTCCTACAATGAGCAGTTCTTC. It yields the protein CASSLASGGHSYNEQFF.

CDR3 DNA: TGCGCCAGCAGCTTGGATGGAGGGCTTAATGGCTACACCTTC. This encodes CASSLDGGLNGYTF. V and J are TRBV5-1 and TRBJ1-2; D is uncertain. Trimming cost V 0 bases and J 6 bases, with 12 bases left between them. Germline V gives CDR1 SGHRS, CDR2 YFSETQ. The CDR3 has 14 residues.

V gene TRBV11-2 combines with J gene TRBJ2-1; D remains unclear. Germline V gene sequence: CDR1 SGHAT, CDR2 FQNNGV. This CDR3 is 12 amino acids long. Trimming removed 4 bases at V and 10 bases at J, with 11 bases between. Here the CDR3 reads CASSSQSQEQFF. The DNA of the CDR3 is TGTGCCAGCAGCTCTCAGTCTCAAGAGCAGTTCTTC.

This CDR3 reads CASSLGGREGATFF. DNA of the CDR3: TGTGCCAGCAGCTTAGGGGGCCGGGAGGGGGCAACTTTCTTT. The V and J genes are TRBV7-8 and TRBJ1-1; TRBD1 agrees at 7 bases. The CDR3 covers 14 residues. CDR1 is SGHVS and CDR2 is FQNEAQ in the germline V gene. Trimming took 1 base from V and 12 from J; bases not matched to a gene: 11.

The V gene is TRBV5-5, the J gene TRBJ2-5; 10 nucleotides align to TRBD1. Germline V gives CDR1 SGHKS, CDR2 YYEKEE (reference sequence). The CDR3 runs to 14 residues. The ends lost 4 bases at V and 5 bases at J; junction bases unmatched: 5. The CDR3 protein is CASSPGQGTETQYF. The CDR3 DNA is TGTGCCAGCAGCCCGGGACAGGGGACGGAGACCCAGTACTTC.

The chain uses TRBV28 and TRBJ2-5, with 7 bases lining up with TRBD1. The length of the CDR3 is 13 residues. CDR1 is MDHEN, CDR2 SYDVKM, per germline. V shed 4 bases and J 1 base; nucleotides not matched to a gene: 0. CDR3 residues: CASSWDSQETQYF. DNA for the CDR3: TGTGCCAGCAGTTGGGACAGCCAAGAGACCCAGTACTTC.

The chain combines TRBV7-8 with TRBJ2-1; 10 bases are shared with TRBD2. CDR3 length: 15 residues. Germline loops: CDR1 SGHVS, CDR2 FQNEAQ. Trimming removed 7 bases from V and 6 bases from J; junction bases left unmatched: 9. DNA of the CDR3: TGTGCCAGCACCCGAGCGGGGGGGGCGATCAATGAGCAGTTCTTC. Residues: CASTRAGGAINEQFF.

The chain uses TRBV12-3 or TRBV12-4 and TRBJ1-5, with D hard to call. Trimming removed 4 bases from V and 7 bases from J, with 8 bases in between. The CDR3 has 12 residues. The CDR3 here is CASSSVGQPQHF. The CDR3 DNA follows: TGTGCCAGCAGTTCCGTCGGGCAGCCCCAGCATTTT.

This chain joins TRBV28 and TRBJ1-1, with D possibly being TRBD1 (5 bases). The germline V and J ends were trimmed by 5 bases and 8 bases, with 9 bases remaining between them. In germline, CDR1 is MDHEN, CDR2 SYDVKM. The CDR3 is 11 amino acids. This CDR3 is CASSRAGEAFF. In nucleotides, the CDR3 is TGTGCCAGCAGTCGGGCAGGGGAAGCTTTCTTT.